What follows are 11 T cell receptor beta chains derived from one specimen sequenced in a study of blood T cell repertoires in COVID-19. TCRdb keeps only in-frame clones here, not all; method: immunoSEQ multiplex PCR. The table lists about 390,000 clones, roughly 89% of them singletons. The sequencing input was PBMCs or T cells enriched from blood (not recorded which). These receptors all come from a woman between 45 and 60 years old who had recovered from COVID-19.

CDR3 nucleotides: TGTGCCAGCAGCTTATACACTAGCGGGGGGGCCGACAATGAGCAGTTCTTC. Translated: CASSLYTSGGADNEQFF. The chain recombines TRBV7-2 with TRBJ2-1; 13 bases line up with TRBD2. Per germline, CDR1 SGHTA and CDR2 FQGNSA. The length of the CDR3 is 17 residues. V shed 2 bases, J shed 5 bases, and the junction held 6 bases outside the gene matches.

This clone came up a few times. This chain uses TRBV18 with TRBJ1-3; D is possibly TRBD1 (5 bases). Germline CDR1 KGHSH, CDR2 LQKENI. The V end was cut by 5 bases, the J end by 0 bases, with 8 bases between. The length of the CDR3 is 14 residues. CDR3 residues: CASSADSSGNTIYF. The DNA for the CDR3 is TGTGCCAGCTCAGCCGACAGCTCTGGAAACACCATATATTTT.

This clone was detected once. This chain connects TRBV6-5 to TRBJ1-1, with D maybe TRBD1 (6 bases). The CDR3 is 11 amino acids. The germline gives CDR1 MNHEY, CDR2 SVGAGI. Trimming removed 8 bases at V and 8 bases at J, with 12 bases between. CDR3: CASGDTSEAFF. The CDR3 coding sequence is TGTGCCAGCGGGGACACATCAGAAGCTTTCTTT.

This clone was seen more than once but under ten times. The gene calls are TRBV19 and TRBJ2-1, with 7 bases identical to TRBD1. V shed 7 bases and J 0 bases; nucleotides not matched to a gene: 3. The CDR3 totals 14 residues. CDR1 and CDR2 (germline): LNHDA, SQIVND (reference sequence). The CDR3 bases are TGTGCCAGTAAGAGGGGGCACTCCTACAATGAGCAGTTCTTC. It encodes CASKRGHSYNEQFF.

DNA for the CDR3: TGCAGCGCCGAGGGAGGGGAGACAGAGAGTAACTATGGCTACACCTTC. This translates into CSAEGGETESNYGYTF. The chain links TRBV29-1 to TRBJ1-2, with a tentative D call TRBD1 (5 bases). Germline CDR1 reads SQVTM; CDR2 reads ANQGSEA. V lost 7 bases to trimming and J lost 1 base, with 22 bases between them. This CDR3 region has 16 residues.

This rearrangement joins TRBV9 to TRBJ2-1; 7 nucleotides match TRBD2. J was trimmed by 11 bases and V by 4 bases; bases with no gene match: 9. CDR1 SGDLS and CDR2 YYNGEE come from the germline V gene. There are 13 residues in the CDR3. The DNA for the CDR3 is TGTGCCAGCAGCTCCGGGGGGAAAGAGAAGCAGTTCTTC. This sequence encodes CASSSGGKEKQFF. The variable domain in full, with the rest retrieved from reference TRBV9 and TRBJ2-1, is DSGVTQTPKHLITATGQRVTLRCSPRSGDLSVYWYQQSLDQGLQFLIQYYNGEERAKGNILERFSAQQFPDLHSELNLSSLELGDSALYFCASSSGGKEKQFFGPGTRLTVL.

The chain carries TRBV19 and TRBJ1-3, with D maybe TRBD1 (5 bases). V was shortened by 1 base and J by 4 bases, with 8 bases between the two germline ends. The V gene's germline CDR1 is LNHDA and CDR2 SQIVND (reference sequence). The CDR3 is made up of 14 amino acids. The CDR3, as DNA: TGTGCCAGTAGTATAGTAGGGGTCGGAAACACCATATATTTT. Translating it yields CASSIVGVGNTIYF.

The sample holds one count of this clone. Other DNA sequences of this sample code for an identical CDR3. The genes are TRBV19 and TRBJ2-1; weak D call: TRBD2 (5 bases). The CDR3 has 11 residues. CDR1 and CDR2 from the germline V gene are LNHDA and SQIVND (reference sequence). The ends were cut back, 5 bases at V and 7 bases at J, with 6 bases in the middle. This CDR3 reads CASSRGNEQFF. CDR3 coding DNA: TGTGCCAGTAGTCGGGGAAATGAGCAGTTCTTC.

The rearrangement uses TRBV19 and TRBJ1-2, with 9 bases aligning to TRBD1. The CDR3 extends over 14 amino acids. Germline V gives CDR1 LNHDA, CDR2 SQIVND (reference sequence). Losses at the gene ends were 6 bases for V and 1 base for J; bases not matched to a gene: 3. CDR3 coding DNA: TGTGCCAGTAGACCGACAGGGGGTAACTATGGCTACACCTTC. Encoded protein: CASRPTGGNYGYTF.

The V and J genes are TRBV2 and TRBJ1-1, with D maybe TRBD1 (6 bases). Germline V gene data show CDR1 as SNHLY and CDR2 as FYNNEI. This CDR3 has 15 residues. V gave up 4 bases and J gave up 4 bases, with 16 bases separating them. The CDR3 coding sequence is TGTGCCAGCAGTGGAGTGAGGCAGGGGACCACTGAAGCTTTCTTT. Translation gives CASSGVRQGTTEAFF.

In its sample, this clone was seen many times. The chain joins TRBV2 to TRBJ1-3; D is perhaps TRBD1 (6 bases). Germline V CDR1 and CDR2: SNHLY, FYNNEI. The CDR3 loop spans 15 amino acids. Deletions cut 7 bases from V and 0 bases from J, with 13 bases between. Here the CDR3 DNA reads TGTGCCAGCAAGAGCGGACAGCGCTCTGGAAACACCATATATTTT. Translated, it gives CASKSGQRSGNTIYF.